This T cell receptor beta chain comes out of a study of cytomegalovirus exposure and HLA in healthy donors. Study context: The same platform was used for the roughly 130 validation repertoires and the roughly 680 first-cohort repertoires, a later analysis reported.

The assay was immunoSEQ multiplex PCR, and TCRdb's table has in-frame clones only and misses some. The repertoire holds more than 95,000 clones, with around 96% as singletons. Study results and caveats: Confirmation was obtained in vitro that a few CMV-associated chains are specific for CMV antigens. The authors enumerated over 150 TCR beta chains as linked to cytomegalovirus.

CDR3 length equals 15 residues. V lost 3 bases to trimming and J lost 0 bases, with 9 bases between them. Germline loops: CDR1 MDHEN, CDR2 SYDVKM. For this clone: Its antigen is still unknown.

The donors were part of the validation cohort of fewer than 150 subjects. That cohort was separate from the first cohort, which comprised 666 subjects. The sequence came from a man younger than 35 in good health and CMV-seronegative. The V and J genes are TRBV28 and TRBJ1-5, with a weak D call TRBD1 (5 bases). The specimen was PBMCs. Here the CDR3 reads CASSFLRDSNQPQHF. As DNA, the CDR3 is TGTGCCAGCAGTTTTCTCAGGGATAGCAATCAGCCCCAGCATTTT.